Shown below are 19 T cell receptor beta chains from a single sample sequenced in a study of OX40 agonist ivuxolimab in advanced cancers. Assay used: immunoSEQ multiplex PCR; TCRdb lists only in-frame clones, some missing. The table lists roughly 53,000 clones, 85% to 90% of them singletons. Source: CD4+ or CD8+ T cells sorted from blood, taken in a trial of the OX40 agonist ivuxolimab. The receptors here all came from an adult with an advanced solid tumor such as melanoma, head and neck, liver or kidney cancer.

V is TRBV18 and J is TRBJ1-5; D not certain. The length of the CDR3 is 14 residues. The germline V and J ends were trimmed by 4 bases and 0 bases, with 7 bases remaining between them. Germline-derived CDR1 and CDR2 are KGHSH and LQKENI. CDR3 DNA: TGTGCCAGCTCACGATCTGATAGCAATCAGCCCCAGCATTTT. Translating gives CASSRSDSNQPQHF.

This clone has a handful of counts. The same CDR3 arises from other DNA sequences in this sample as well. The rearrangement uses TRBV7-9 and TRBJ1-1; no definite D call. Germline V lookup: CDR1 SEHNR, CDR2 FQNEAQ (reference sequence). V gave up 3 bases and J gave up 2 bases, with 4 bases separating them. The CDR3 contains 12 residues. CDR3 nucleotide sequence: TGTGCCAGCAGCTTCGCTAACACTGAAGCTTTCTTT. This codes for CASSFANTEAFF.

The gene calls are TRBV19 and TRBJ2-6, with D possibly TRBD2 on 5 matching bases. The CDR3 runs 17 residues. Trimming pared 0 bases from V and 4 bases from J, leaving 13 bases between. The V gene's germline CDR1 is LNHDA and CDR2 SQIVND (reference sequence). CDR3 in amino acids: CASSIDGWGAGANVLTF. The DNA for the CDR3 is TGTGCCAGTAGTATAGATGGGTGGGGAGCGGGGGCCAACGTCCTGACTTTC.

The chain uses TRBV11-2 and TRBJ1-5, with a possible D match to TRBD1 (5 bases). Between the trimmed V and J ends, which lost 4 bases and 1 base, there was a span of 8 bases. This CDR3 has 14 residues. Germline-derived CDR1 and CDR2 are SGHAT and FQNNGV. The chain's CDR3 is CASSSWGSNQPQHF. The CDR3 region has the DNA TGTGCCAGCAGCTCCTGGGGGAGCAATCAGCCCCAGCATTTT.

This clone was found once. The rearrangement links TRBV2 to TRBJ2-4; D is ambiguous. Germline assignment: CDR1 SNHLY and CDR2 FYNNEI. The CDR3 sequence is 14 residues long. Trimming shortened V by 8 bases and J by 0 bases, and 11 bases separated the two germline ends. CDR3 in amino acids: CASSGFLAKNIQYF. The CDR3 DNA reads TGTGCCAGCTCTGGTTTTTTAGCCAAAAACATTCAGTACTTC.

The rearrangement uses TRBV27 and TRBJ2-7; 12 bases are shared with TRBD2. CDR3 size: 15 residues. The germline CDR1 and CDR2 sequences are MNHEY and SMNVEV (reference sequence). V gave up 5 bases and J gave up 3 bases; unmatched junction bases: 5. Written as DNA, the CDR3 is TGTGCCAGCAGTCCGCGACTAGCGGGGGTCTACGAGCAGTACTTC. Its translation: CASSPRLAGVYEQYF.

The J gene is TRBJ2-1, the V gene TRBV6-6; 7 nucleotides match TRBD2. CDR1 MNHNY and CDR2 SVGAGI come from the germline V gene (reference sequence). The V segment lost 7 bases and the J segment 7 bases; nucleotides outside the gene matches: 4. This CDR3 comprises 12 residues. This CDR3 reads CASKLAVNEQFF. The CDR3 bases are TGTGCCAGCAAGCTAGCGGTAAATGAGCAGTTCTTC.

V and J are TRBV4-1 and TRBJ2-7; 7 bases agree with TRBD2. V was pared by 3 bases and J by 3 bases, with 8 bases of the junction left unmatched. The CDR3 has 15 residues. Germline V gene data show CDR1 as MGHRA and CDR2 as YSYEKL. Here the CDR3 reads CASSQSGLKGYEQYF. CDR3 nucleotides: TGCGCCAGCAGCCAGTCGGGACTAAAAGGCTACGAGCAGTACTTC.

Concerning this clone: The junction and the germline gene differ at one end; a read error may be behind it. The J gene is TRBJ1-2, the V gene TRBV7-9, with D uncertain. Per germline, CDR1 SEHNR and CDR2 FQNEAQ (reference sequence). This CDR3 comprises 15 residues. CDR3 loop: CASSSDISFGEGYAF. DNA of the CDR3: TGTGCCAGCAGCAGCGACATTTCCTTTGGGGAGGGCTACGCCTTC. The full variable domain, rest sourced from reference TRBV7-9 and TRBJ1-2, is DTGVSQNPRHKITKRGQNVTFRCDPISEHNRLYWYRQTLGQGPEFLTYFQNEAQLEKSRLLSDRFSAERPKGSFSTLEIQRTEQGDSAMYLCASSSDISFGEGYAFGSGTRLTVV.

This clone showed up just once. The chain joins TRBV5-1 to TRBJ2-2; 9 bases agree with TRBD1. The CDR3 runs 15 residues. Trimming took 4 bases from V and 4 from J; bases not matched to a gene: 5. Per germline, CDR1 SGHRS and CDR2 YFSETQ. CDR3 bases: TGCGCCAGCAGCGAAAGGACAGGGGTCACCGGGGAGCTGTTTTTT. This gives the protein CASSERTGVTGELFF.

The chain combines TRBV7-3 with TRBJ1-1, with D possibly TRBD1 on 6 matching bases. Trimming took off 8 bases at V and 2 bases at J, with 15 bases between the two ends. Per germline, CDR1 SGHTA and CDR2 FQGTGA. The CDR3 contains 14 residues. The CDR3 DNA is TGTGCCAGCTCGTCGGGGGCTGCCAACACTGAAGCTTTCTTT. Amino acids: CASSSGAANTEAFF.

The chain recombines TRBV28 with TRBJ2-5; 7 nucleotides agree with TRBD1. In germline, CDR1 is MDHEN, CDR2 SYDVKM. With V trimmed by 2 bases and J by 2 bases, 5 bases remained unmatched. This CDR3 contains 15 residues. The CDR3 nucleotides read TGTGCCAGCAGTTTAGTCGGGACAGCACAAGAGACCCAGTACTTC. Translation gives CASSLVGTAQETQYF.

J is TRBJ2-5 and V is TRBV2; D might be TRBD2 (6 bases). Between the trimmed V and J ends, which lost 5 bases and 11 bases, there was a span of 21 bases. Germline-derived CDR1 and CDR2 are SNHLY and FYNNEI. The CDR3 sequence is 14 residues long. CDR3 coding DNA: TGTGCCAGCAGTTCCTTCGGGAGCTCCTATGAGCAGTACTTC. This codes for CASSSFGSSYEQYF.

J is TRBJ2-3 and V is TRBV7-8, with D hard to call. This CDR3 spans 12 amino acids. CDR1 SGHVS and CDR2 FQNEAQ come from the germline V gene. V was clipped by 4 bases and J by 8 bases, with 10 bases between them. As DNA, the CDR3 is TGTGCCAGCAGCTGGGCTAGAGGTACGCAGTATTTT. This encodes CASSWARGTQYF.

The chain's CDR3 is CASSLDLVTGIGYGYTF. The CDR3 DNA follows: TGTGCCAGCAGCTTAGATCTGGTAACAGGGATCGGTTATGGCTACACCTTC. This chain connects TRBV7-2 to TRBJ1-2, with a tentative D call TRBD1 (6 bases). Germline V gene lookup returns CDR1 SGHTA and CDR2 FQGNSA. The V and J ends lost 1 base and 5 bases respectively, with 20 bases between them. The CDR3 is made up of 17 amino acids.

V is TRBV18 and J is TRBJ2-7; 9 bases are a match to TRBD2. V gave up 2 bases and J gave up 5 bases; unmatched junction bases: 22. The germline V gene encodes CDR1 KGHSH and CDR2 LQKENI. The CDR3 sequence is 20 residues long. The CDR3 nucleotides read TGTGCCAGCTCACCAGGGTCGACAGGGAAAGCTCTAGCGGGGCTGGACGAGCAGTACTTC. Amino acid sequence: CASSPGSTGKALAGLDEQYF.

The rearrangement uses TRBV7-9 and TRBJ2-5; 10 bases are a match to TRBD1. The CDR3 sequence is 16 residues long. V shed 5 bases, J shed 3 bases, and the junction held 9 bases outside the gene matches. Germline V gives CDR1 SEHNR, CDR2 FQNEAQ (reference sequence). The CDR3 nucleotides read TGTGCCAGCAGCCACGGGACAGGGGCCGCCGAAGAGACCCAGTACTTC. As protein: CASSHGTGAAEETQYF.

The chain carries TRBV18 and TRBJ2-3, with D tentatively TRBD1 (8 bases). Looked up from germline, CDR1 is KGHSH and CDR2 is LQKENI. This CDR3 is 14 amino acids long. The ends were cut back, 6 bases at V and 6 bases at J, with 16 bases in the middle. CDR3 in amino acids: CASSTGGVSDTQYF. The CDR3 region has the DNA TGTGCCAGCTCCACAGGGGGGGTGTCGGATACGCAGTATTTT.

V is TRBV6-5 and J is TRBJ1-1; tentatively, D is TRBD1 (5 bases). This CDR3 spans 15 amino acids. CDR1 and CDR2 (germline): MNHEY, SVGAGI. Trimming left V 4 bases short and J 1 base short, with 13 bases between. This chain's CDR3 is CASSSPGRRNTEAFF. CDR3 nucleotide sequence: TGTGCCAGCAGTTCCCCGGGACGGAGGAACACTGAAGCTTTCTTT.